The T cell receptor (beta chain) described here comes from a study of post-analysis software for immune sequencing data (dated by TCRdb to between 2014 and 2016). For the study in its entirety: Disease courses on record covered relapsing-remitting, secondary progressive and progressive-relapsing multiple sclerosis, though some patients had no subtype annotation. A subset of samples was prepared in parallel using single-end sample barcoding, then pooled and co-amplified after Illumina adapter ligation. The patient repertoires were set against eleven to twelve previously published healthy control repertoires from donors whose ages ranged from 6 to 25 years.

General conclusions and limits of the study: The control group was slightly older than the multiple sclerosis patient group. When samples were clustered directly using the F measure, samples prepared in the same batch co-clustered strongly, which prompted a batch-effect correction. Normalized Chao1 diversity was significantly lower in multiple sclerosis patients than controls, suggesting substantial peripheral T-cell clonal expansion.

Library prep was done by PCR. Sequencing instrument: Illumina HiSeq 2500. To reduce PCR and sequencing biases, unique molecular identifiers were built into the TCR beta cDNA libraries. About 500,000 cDNA molecules were obtained per 1 to 10 million input T cells, so each molecule approximated one T cell. The same protocol used for the earlier healthy control dataset was applied to prepare and sequence the patient libraries. Within a given batch, samples were prepared together, multiplexed and sequenced on the same HiSeq lane. In the authors' own workflow: Raw barcoded reads were processed with MIGEC, and single-read molecular identifier groups were discarded before consensus assembly and CDR3 extraction. VDJtools was used for post-analysis of the clonotype tables, with diversity normalized by down-sampling every dataset to the smallest sample size. To correct batch-related cross-sample contamination, repertoire overlap clustering matched CDR3 amino acid sequences but not nucleotide sequences. TCRdb applied fastp at Q25 and MiXCR to the public reads, then kept only in-frame beta chains. A single entry per CDR3 protein holds the most common genes and DNA from its merged rows. What appears here as the V and J calls and clone size reflects TCRdb's work, not the paper's. The sample profile shows about 760,000 distinct CDR3 sequences; roughly 30% of them were found once. Roughly 0.53% of the sample is held by the ten biggest clonotypes.

To demonstrate the VDJtools post-analysis software, TCR beta repertoires were profiled from the peripheral blood of over ten young patients with multiple sclerosis. Multiple sclerosis patients were children and adolescents aged roughly 6 to 16 years. A note on this clonotype: No antigen is known for it. The record has no base qualities; no much larger clone is one base away.

Sample: blood. The sequence was collected from a girl aged 10-17 years with multiple sclerosis.

The bases are TGTGCCAGCAGATCTAGGACAGGCAGCAATCAGCCCCAGCATTTT. It encodes CASRSRTGSNQPQHF. The V and J genes are TRBV6-1 and TRBJ1-5, with 7 bases in between that match TRBD1. The CDR1 and CDR2 encoded by the germline V gene are MNHNS and SASEGT. Inclusive of the bounding cysteine and phenylalanine, the CDR3 is 15 residues long. The CDR3 DNA has 45 bases and is translated from base 1. The V end gives up 6 bases and the J end 1 base, leaving 6 bases in the junction not matched to a gene.